Listed below are T cell receptor beta chains from one sample, sequenced in a study of T cell repertoires in cytomegalovirus infection. TCRdb called the reads again in MiXCR, with one record for every CDR3 protein. Altogether some 38,000 distinct CDR3 sequences are present, roughly 54% being singletons, with the ten largest covering approximately 92%. These receptors' targets are unknown. Source: CD8+ T cells from cultured PBMCs, taken from culture after CMV antigen stimulation. These receptor sequences come from a human donor in good health (CMV status not recorded). Some clones in this sample may be carry-over from other donors' samples. The CDR3 runs from the conserved cysteine through the conserved F or W. Each record gives: D gene, clone size, J gene, V gene, CDR3 protein, CDR3 DNA. The D gene is left open where the match is weak. Only part of the rows carry a size: once, few, many, or a class if the clone is expanded.

>TRBD2|many|TRBJ2-4|TRBV7-8
CASSLTGTSGLAKNIQYF
TGTGCCAGCAGCTTAACCGGGACTAGCGGATTAGCCAAAAACATTCAGTACTTC
>TRBD1|NA|TRBJ1-6|TRBV2
CASSSGGNSPLHF
TGTGCCAGCAGTTCAGGGGGAAATTCACCCCTCCACTTT
>NA|NA|TRBJ2-1|TRBV3-1
CASSQGPGSSYNEQFF
TGTGCCAGCAGCCAGGGCCCGGGAAGCTCCTACAATGAGCAGTTCTTC
>NA|NA|TRBJ1-5|TRBV6-6
CASSSGDSKFQPQHF
TGTGCCAGCAGTTCGGGGGACTCAAAGTTCCAGCCCCAGCATTTT
>TRBD2|few|TRBJ2-3|TRBV6-1
CASSPLAGDVDTQYF
TGTGCCAGCTCCCCCCTAGCGGGAGATGTAGATACGCAGTATTTT
>TRBD1|NA|TRBJ2-5|TRBV27
CASSHATGLQETQYF
TGTGCCAGCAGTCACGCGACAGGGCTCCAAGAGACCCAGTACTTC
>TRBD1|NA|TRBJ2-7|TRBV7-2
CASSSGTGGKGEQYF
TGTGCCAGCAGTTCCGGGACAGGGGGGAAGGGCGAGCAGTACTTC
>NA|NA|TRBJ2-5|TRBV7-6
CASRLRGKGETQYF
TGTGCCAGCAGGCTTCGGGGGAAAGGGGAGACCCAGTACTTC
>NA|NA|TRBJ2-2|TRBV19
CATLQGTGELFF
TGTGCCACCTTACAGGGTACCGGGGAGCTGTTTTTT
>TRBD1|NA|TRBJ2-6|TRBV27
CASGDRAVSGANVLTF
TGTGCCAGTGGGGACAGGGCGGTCTCTGGGGCCAACGTCCTGACTTTC
>NA|many|TRBJ2-5|TRBV7-9
CASSSTRGRGKETQYF
TGTGCCAGCAGCTCGACCCGCGGACGGGGGAAGGAGACCCAGTACTTC
>NA|NA|TRBJ1-5|TRBV7-9
CASSSIGNQPQHF
TGTGCCAGCAGCTCAATCGGCAATCAGCCCCAGCATTTT
>NA|NA|TRBJ2-1|TRBV29-1
CSVGGQLKGNEQFF
TGCAGCGTCGGGGGACAGTTAAAAGGGAATGAGCAGTTCTTC
>NA|NA|TRBJ2-5|TRBV2
CASREQGVETQYF
TGTGCCAGCAGGGAGCAGGGTGTAGAGACCCAGTACTTC
>NA|NA|TRBJ1-1|TRBV7-4
CASSFEGNTEAFF
TGTGCCAGCAGCTTCGAGGGGAACACTGAAGCTTTCTTT
>NA|NA|TRBJ1-3|TRBV12-3/TRBV12-4
CASSKRGGNSRNGRNTIYF
TGTGCCAGCAGCAAAAGGGGGGGTAATAGCCGAAACGGGAGAAACACCATATATTTT
>NA|NA|TRBJ2-7|TRBV5-8
CASSLDRPLYEQYF
TGTGCCAGCAGCTTGGACAGGCCCCTCTACGAGCAGTACTTC
>TRBD1|NA|TRBJ2-1|TRBV7-2
CASSLGQAVEQFF
TGTGCCAGCAGCTTGGGACAGGCGGTTGAGCAGTTCTTC
>TRBD2|few|TRBJ2-7|TRBV7-2
CASSSGLAVYEQYF
TGTGCCAGCAGCTCGGGACTAGCGGTTTACGAGCAGTACTTC
>TRBD1|NA|TRBJ1-4|TRBV5-5
CASSFRQGYNEKLFF
TGTGCCAGCAGCTTCCGACAGGGATATAATGAAAAACTGTTTTTT
>NA|NA|TRBJ1-5|TRBV19
CASSIVRVRDSNQPQHF
TGTGCCAGTAGTATCGTACGCGTTCGGGACAGCAATCAGCCCCAGCATTTT
>TRBD2|NA|TRBJ2-4|TRBV7-9
CASSLGTSGRENIQYF
TGTGCCAGCAGCTTAGGGACTAGCGGGAGAGAGAACATTCAGTACTTC
>TRBD2|NA|TRBJ2-2|TRBV6-1
CASSESLAGDMENTGELFF
TGTGCCAGCAGTGAAAGCCTAGCGGGAGATATGGAAAACACCGGGGAGCTGTTTTTT
>NA|NA|TRBJ1-5|TRBV6-2/TRBV6-3
CASSLTGRFYSNQPQHF
TGTGCCAGCAGTTTGACAGGACGCTTTTATAGCAATCAGCCCCAGCATTTT
>NA|many|TRBJ2-7|TRBV7-6
CASSLAPSSEQYF
TGTGCCAGCAGCTTAGCGCCATCCAGCGAGCAGTACTTC
>TRBD1|NA|TRBJ1-2|TRBV27
CASSFDRANYGYTF
TGTGCCAGCAGTTTCGACAGGGCTAACTATGGCTACACCTTC
>NA|NA|TRBJ1-3|TRBV12-3/TRBV12-4
CASSLRNTIYF
TGTGCCAGCAGTTTAAGAAACACCATATATTTT